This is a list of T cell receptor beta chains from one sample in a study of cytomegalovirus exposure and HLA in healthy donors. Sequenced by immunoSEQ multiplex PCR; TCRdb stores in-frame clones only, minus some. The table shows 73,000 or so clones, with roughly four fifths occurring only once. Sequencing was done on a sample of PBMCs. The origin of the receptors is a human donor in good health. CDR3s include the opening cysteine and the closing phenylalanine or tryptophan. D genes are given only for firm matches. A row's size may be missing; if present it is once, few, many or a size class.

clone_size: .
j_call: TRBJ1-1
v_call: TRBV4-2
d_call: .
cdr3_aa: CASSQDQGLMNTEAFF
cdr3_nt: TGTGCCAGCAGCCAAGACCAGGGTCTCATGAACACTGAAGCTTTCTTT

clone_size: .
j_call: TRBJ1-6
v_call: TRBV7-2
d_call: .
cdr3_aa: CASSLVPPNRVRGSPLHF
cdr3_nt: TGTGCCAGCAGCCTTGTCCCCCCCAACAGGGTAAGGGGTTCACCCCTCCACTTT

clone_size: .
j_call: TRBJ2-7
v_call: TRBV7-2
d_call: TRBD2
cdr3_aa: CASSFSGLAGAYEQYF
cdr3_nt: TGTGCCAGCAGCTTCAGCGGACTAGCGGGAGCATACGAGCAGTACTTC

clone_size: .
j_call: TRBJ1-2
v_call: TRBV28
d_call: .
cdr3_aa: CASSLSVVGLNYGYTF
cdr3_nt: TGTGCCAGCAGTTTATCAGTTGTTGGTCTGAACTATGGCTACACCTTC

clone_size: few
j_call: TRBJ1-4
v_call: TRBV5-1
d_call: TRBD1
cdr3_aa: CASSFSGQGEKLFF
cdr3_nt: TGCGCCAGCAGCTTCTCCGGACAGGGTGAAAAACTGTTTTTT

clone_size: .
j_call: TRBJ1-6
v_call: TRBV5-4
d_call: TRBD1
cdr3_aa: CASSLGAGTGNNSPLHF
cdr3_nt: TGTGCCAGCAGCCTGGGAGCCGGGACAGGAAATAATTCACCCCTCCACTTT

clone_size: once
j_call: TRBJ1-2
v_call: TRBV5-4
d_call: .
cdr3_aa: CASSPGQIYGYTF
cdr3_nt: TGTGCCAGCAGCCCCGGACAAATATATGGCTACACCTTC

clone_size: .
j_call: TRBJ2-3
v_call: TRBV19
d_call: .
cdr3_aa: CASSIDRDTQYF
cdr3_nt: TGTGCCAGTAGTATAGATCGAGATACGCAGTATTTT

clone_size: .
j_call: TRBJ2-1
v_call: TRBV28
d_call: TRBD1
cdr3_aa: CASRSTGDHEQFF
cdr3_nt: TGTGCCAGCAGGAGCACAGGGGACCATGAGCAGTTCTTC

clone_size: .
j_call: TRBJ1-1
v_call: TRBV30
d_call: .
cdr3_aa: CAWSEGVLNTEAFF
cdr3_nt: TGTGCCTGGAGTGAGGGGGTCCTGAACACTGAAGCTTTCTTT

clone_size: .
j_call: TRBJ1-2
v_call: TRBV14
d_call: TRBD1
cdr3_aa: CASSLLHSRTGVLSYTF
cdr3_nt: TGTGCCAGCAGCCTACTCCACTCAAGGACAGGGGTTCTGAGCTACACCTTC

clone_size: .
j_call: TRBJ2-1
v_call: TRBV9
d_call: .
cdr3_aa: CASSDRTGNEQFF
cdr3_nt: TGTGCCAGCAGCGATCGAACGGGGAATGAGCAGTTCTTC

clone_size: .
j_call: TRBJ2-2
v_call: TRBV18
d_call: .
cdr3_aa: CASSPTQVPGELFF
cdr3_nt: TGTGCCAGCTCACCAACACAGGTACCCGGGGAGCTGTTTTTT

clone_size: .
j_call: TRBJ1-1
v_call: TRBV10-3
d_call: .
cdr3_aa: CAISGGQKNTEAFF
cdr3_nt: TGTGCCATCAGTGGCGGACAAAAGAACACTGAAGCTTTCTTT

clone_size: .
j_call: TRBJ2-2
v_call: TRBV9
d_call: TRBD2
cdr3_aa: CASSVGSTSGGPRVTGELFF
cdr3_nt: TGTGCCAGCAGCGTAGGGTCTACTAGCGGGGGGCCTAGGGTAACCGGGGAGCTGTTTTTT

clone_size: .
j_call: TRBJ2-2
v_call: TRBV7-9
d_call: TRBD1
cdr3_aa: CASSFGQGNTGELFF
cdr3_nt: TGTGCCAGCAGCTTTGGACAGGGTAACACCGGGGAGCTGTTTTTT

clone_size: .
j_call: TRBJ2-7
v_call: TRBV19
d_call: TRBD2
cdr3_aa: CASSSASGGPLAYEQYF
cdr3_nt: TGTGCCAGTAGTTCGGCTAGCGGGGGGCCACTTGCCTACGAGCAGTACTTC

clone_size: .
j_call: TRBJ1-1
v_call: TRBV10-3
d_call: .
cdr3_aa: CAISDPRSGTEAFF
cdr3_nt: TGTGCCATCAGTGATCCACGTTCAGGGACTGAAGCTTTCTTT

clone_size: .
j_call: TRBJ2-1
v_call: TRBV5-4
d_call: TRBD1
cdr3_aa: CASSQGQEHNEQFF
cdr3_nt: TGTGCCAGCAGCCAGGGACAGGAGCACAATGAGCAGTTCTTC

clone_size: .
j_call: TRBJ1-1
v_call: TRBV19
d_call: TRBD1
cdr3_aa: CASSERPGQGMNTEAFF
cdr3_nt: TGTGCCAGTAGCGAGAGACCGGGACAGGGGATGAACACTGAAGCTTTCTTT

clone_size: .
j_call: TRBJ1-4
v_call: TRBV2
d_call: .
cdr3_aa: CASNGLATNEKLFF
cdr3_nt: TGTGCCAGCAACGGGTTGGCAACTAATGAAAAACTGTTTTTT

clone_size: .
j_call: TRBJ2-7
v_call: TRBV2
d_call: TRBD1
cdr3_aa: CASRVRTGGEQYF
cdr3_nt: TGTGCCAGCAGGGTTAGAACAGGGGGTGAGCAGTACTTC

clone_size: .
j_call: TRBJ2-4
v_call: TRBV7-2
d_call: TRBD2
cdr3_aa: CASSPLAGAKNIQYF
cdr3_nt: TGTGCCAGCAGCCCATTAGCGGGGGCCAAAAACATTCAGTACTTC

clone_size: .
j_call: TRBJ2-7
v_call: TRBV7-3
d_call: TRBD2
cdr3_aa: CASSLAGETYEQYF
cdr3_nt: TGTGCCAGCAGCTTAGCGGGGGAGACCTACGAGCAGTACTTC

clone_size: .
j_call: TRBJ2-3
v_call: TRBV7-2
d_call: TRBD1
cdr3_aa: CASSLGPGGPDTQYF
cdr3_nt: TGTGCCAGCAGCTTAGGTCCAGGGGGCCCAGATACGCAGTATTTT

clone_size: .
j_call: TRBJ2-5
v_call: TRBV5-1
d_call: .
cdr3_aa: CASSLASETQYF
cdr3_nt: TGCGCCAGCAGCTTGGCTTCAGAGACCCAGTACTTC

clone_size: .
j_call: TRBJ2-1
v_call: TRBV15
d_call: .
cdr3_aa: CATSRDLFSRLGRNEQFF
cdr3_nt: TGTGCCACCAGCAGAGATCTATTTTCACGGTTGGGGAGGAATGAGCAGTTCTTC

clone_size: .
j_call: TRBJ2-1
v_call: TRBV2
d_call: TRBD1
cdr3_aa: CASSRQGALNEQFF
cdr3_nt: TGTGCCAGCAGTAGACAGGGGGCTTTGAATGAGCAGTTCTTC

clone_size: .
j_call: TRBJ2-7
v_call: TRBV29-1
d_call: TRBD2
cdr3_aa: CSVEPSGAYEQYF
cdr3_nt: TGCAGCGTTGAACCTAGCGGGGCCTACGAGCAGTACTTC

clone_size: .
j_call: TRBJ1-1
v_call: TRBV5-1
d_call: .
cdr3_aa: CASRRGPGVVNTEAFF
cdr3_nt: TGCGCCAGCCGCCGAGGACCGGGAGTGGTGAACACTGAAGCTTTCTTT

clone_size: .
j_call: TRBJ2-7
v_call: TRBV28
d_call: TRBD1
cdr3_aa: CASREGGQGAYEQYF
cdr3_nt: TGTGCCAGCAGGGAGGGGGGACAGGGGGCTTACGAGCAGTACTTC

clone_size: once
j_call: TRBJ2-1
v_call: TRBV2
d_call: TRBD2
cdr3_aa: CASRERGGLEQFF
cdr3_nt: TGTGCCAGCAGAGAGCGGGGGGGCCTTGAGCAGTTCTTC

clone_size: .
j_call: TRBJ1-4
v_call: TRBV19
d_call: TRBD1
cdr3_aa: CASRFTGEKEKLFF
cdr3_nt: TGTGCCAGTAGATTCACAGGGGAAAAGGAAAAACTGTTTTTT

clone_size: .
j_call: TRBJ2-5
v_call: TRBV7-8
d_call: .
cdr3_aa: CASSPGVETQYF
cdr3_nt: TGTGCCAGCAGCCCAGGGGTAGAGACCCAGTACTTC

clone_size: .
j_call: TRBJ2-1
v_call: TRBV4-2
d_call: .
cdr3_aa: CASSQVTIVSADKTSNEQFF
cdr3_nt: TGTGCCAGCAGCCAGGTAACTATAGTCTCTGCAGATAAGACGAGCAATGAGCAGTTCTTC

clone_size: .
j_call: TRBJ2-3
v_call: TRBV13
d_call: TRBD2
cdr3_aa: CASSPLAGVNTDTQYF
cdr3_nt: TGTGCCAGCAGCCCCCTAGCGGGGGTGAACACAGATACGCAGTATTTT

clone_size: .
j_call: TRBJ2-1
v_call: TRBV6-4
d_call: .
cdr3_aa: CASRTQLAPPYNEQFF
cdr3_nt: TGTGCCAGCAGGACCCAACTAGCTCCGCCATACAATGAGCAGTTCTTC

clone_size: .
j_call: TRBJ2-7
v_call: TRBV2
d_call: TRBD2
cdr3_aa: CASSTPGLDSYEQYF
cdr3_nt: TGTGCCAGCAGTACTCCGGGACTAGATTCCTACGAGCAGTACTTC

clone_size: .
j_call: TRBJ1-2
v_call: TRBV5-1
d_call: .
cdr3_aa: CASSLWGVQDGYTF
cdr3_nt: TGCGCCAGCAGCTTATGGGGAGTACAAGATGGCTACACCTTC

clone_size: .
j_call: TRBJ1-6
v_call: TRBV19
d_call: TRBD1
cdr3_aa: CASSQSTGGNRNSPLHF
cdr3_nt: TGTGCCAGTAGTCAATCGACAGGGGGAAATCGGAATTCACCCCTCCACTTT

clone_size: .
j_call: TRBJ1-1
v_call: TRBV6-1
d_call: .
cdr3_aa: CASTIRTRSTEAFF
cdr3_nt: TGTGCCAGCACCATACGTACGCGGAGCACTGAAGCTTTCTTT

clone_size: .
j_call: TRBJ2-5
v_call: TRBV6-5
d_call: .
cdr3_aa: CASSYFQGREETQYF
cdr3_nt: TGTGCCAGCAGTTACTTCCAGGGCCGAGAAGAGACCCAGTACTTC

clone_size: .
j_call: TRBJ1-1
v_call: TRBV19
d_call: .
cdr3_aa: CASSRGALNTEAFF
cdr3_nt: TGTGCCAGTAGCCGCGGGGCCTTGAACACTGAAGCTTTCTTT

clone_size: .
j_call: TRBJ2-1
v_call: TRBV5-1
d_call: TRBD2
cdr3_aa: CASSSPGTSGGSGQFF
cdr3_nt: TGCGCCAGCAGCTCCCCCGGGACTAGCGGGGGGTCAGGGCAGTTCTTC

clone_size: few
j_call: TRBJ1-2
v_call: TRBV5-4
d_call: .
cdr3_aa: CASSLGQGPTYGYTF
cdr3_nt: TGTGCCAGCAGCTTGGGTCAGGGGCCTACCTATGGCTACACCTTC

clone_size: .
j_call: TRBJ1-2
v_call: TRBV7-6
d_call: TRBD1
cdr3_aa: CASSSRSGTVCGYTF
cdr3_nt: TGTGCCAGCAGTTCTCGATCCGGGACAGTCTGCGGCTACACCTTC

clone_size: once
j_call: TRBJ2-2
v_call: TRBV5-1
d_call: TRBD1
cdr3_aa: CASSLRQGNTGELFF
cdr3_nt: TGCGCCAGCAGCTTAAGACAGGGGAACACCGGGGAGCTGTTTTTT

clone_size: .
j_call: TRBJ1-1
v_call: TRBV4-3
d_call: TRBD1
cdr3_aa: CASSAGGAYTEAFF
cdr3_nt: TGCGCCAGCAGCGCAGGGGGCGCGTACACTGAAGCTTTCTTT

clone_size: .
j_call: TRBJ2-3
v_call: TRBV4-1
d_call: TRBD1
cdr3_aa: CASSLNPTGGYPGRTDTQYF
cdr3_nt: TGCGCCAGCAGTCTTAACCCAACAGGGGGCTATCCAGGGCGGACAGATACGCAGTATTTT

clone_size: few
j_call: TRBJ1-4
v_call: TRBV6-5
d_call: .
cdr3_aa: CASSPGGVREKLFF
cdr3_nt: TGTGCCAGCAGTCCCGGGGGGGTTCGTGAAAAACTGTTTTTT